This TCR beta chain was sequenced during a study of Graves' ophthalmopathy and Graves' hyperthyroidism. Broader study findings: The model's ophthalmopathy progression predictions had less than 71% sensitivity and approximately 72% specificity. Distinction of ophthalmopathy from stable hyperthyroidism by a 13-signature model reached 85% to 90% sensitivity and roughly 81% specificity. Detected in blood as well were most expanded thyroid clonotypes with frequency above 0.001.

The length of the CDR3 is 15 residues. Germline V gene data show CDR1 as SGHVS and CDR2 as FNYEAQ. The V gene lost 0 bases and the J gene lost 4 bases, with 12 bases spanning the gap. Points on this clonotype: The antigen remains unidentified.

Amplification from RNA transcripts yielded the TCR beta CDR3 regions. First-round RT-PCR with HTBI primers preceded a second-round multiplex PCR. TCRdb recomputed calls from the multiplex PCR reads with MiXCR, one row per CDR3 protein. Found here are more than 1,000,000 distinct CDR3 sequences, 35% to 40% of them singletons; the top ten hold around 10%. None of the included patients had other autoimmune diseases, uncontrolled infections, pregnancy or lactation, as these led to exclusion. The clonotype originates from an adult man with Graves' hyperthyroidism. The sample comprised peripheral blood or thyroid tissue (not recorded which). V gene TRBV7-6 combines with J gene TRBJ1-2; D may be TRBD1 (5 bases). The CDR3 nucleotides are TGTGCCAGCAGCTTAGCCCGGGGGGGTTCCTATGGCTACACCTTC. As protein: CASSLARGGSYGYTF.